The rows below give T cell receptor beta chains drawn from one sample of a study of regulatory T cells in long-lasting Graves disease. In TCRdb, the multiplex PCR reads were re-called with MiXCR into one record per CDR3 protein. The sample records about 470,000 distinct CDR3 sequences, around 21% being singletons. Sample: peripheral blood mononuclear cells (PBMCs), taken when the disease was refractory, from a patient treated with antithyroid drugs. These receptors were obtained from a female donor with Graves disease. Each CDR3 is given with its conserved first and last residue. Fields, in order: D gene, clone size, CDR3 length, V gene, J gene, CDR3 DNA, CDR3 protein. The D gene is left open where the match is weak. Clone size is given for some rows only: seen once, a few or many times, or a class if the clone is expanded.

d_gene: NA
abundance: few
len: 11
v_gene: TRBV7-6
j_gene: TRBJ2-5
CDR3nt: TGTGCCAGCAGCTTAATTGGGGCCCAGTACTTC
CDR3aa: CASSLIGAQYF

d_gene: TRBD1
abundance: many
len: 12
v_gene: TRBV11-2
j_gene: TRBJ1-1
CDR3nt: TGTGCCAGCAGCTCCCGGGGACAGACAGCTTTCTTT
CDR3aa: CASSSRGQTAFF

d_gene: NA
abundance: many
len: 14
v_gene: TRBV2
j_gene: TRBJ1-2
CDR3nt: TGTGCCAGCAGTGAATTGTGGAGAGACTATGGCTACACCTTC
CDR3aa: CASSELWRDYGYTF

d_gene: NA
abundance: many
len: 14
v_gene: TRBV10-3
j_gene: TRBJ2-5
CDR3nt: TGTGCCATCAGTGAGTCCATCCAGATAGAGACCCAGTACTTC
CDR3aa: CAISESIQIETQYF

d_gene: NA
abundance: many
len: 15
v_gene: TRBV4-2
j_gene: TRBJ1-2
CDR3nt: TGTGCCAGCAGCCAAGATCGAGCGGCGTTCTATGGCTACACCTTC
CDR3aa: CASSQDRAAFYGYTF

d_gene: TRBD2
abundance: many
len: 15
v_gene: TRBV20-1
j_gene: TRBJ2-7
CDR3nt: TGCAGTGCTAAACAGACTAGCGGGGGCACCTACGAGCAGTACTTC
CDR3aa: CSAKQTSGGTYEQYF

d_gene: TRBD1
abundance: few
len: 16
v_gene: TRBV7-9
j_gene: TRBJ1-6
CDR3nt: TGTGCCAGCAGCTTGACTGGGACAGGGCATGGGTCACCCCTCCACTTT
CDR3aa: CASSLTGTGHGSPLHF

d_gene: NA
abundance: NA
len: 13
v_gene: TRBV18
j_gene: TRBJ1-1
CDR3nt: TGTGCCAGCTCTCACCGGGGGGAAACTGAAGCTTTCTTT
CDR3aa: CASSHRGETEAFF

d_gene: TRBD1
abundance: few
len: 14
v_gene: TRBV7-9
j_gene: TRBJ1-5
CDR3nt: TGTGCCAGCAGCACCGACAGGGCCTATCAGCCCCAGCATTTT
CDR3aa: CASSTDRAYQPQHF

d_gene: TRBD2
abundance: NA
len: 13
v_gene: TRBV20-1
j_gene: TRBJ2-7
CDR3nt: TGCAGTGCTACAAGCGGGATTGACTACGAGCAGTACTTC
CDR3aa: CSATSGIDYEQYF

d_gene: NA
abundance: many
len: 15
v_gene: TRBV27
j_gene: TRBJ1-6
CDR3nt: TGTGCCAGCAGTGTTCAAGGCTCCTATAATTCACCCCTCCACTTT
CDR3aa: CASSVQGSYNSPLHF

d_gene: NA
abundance: many
len: 15
v_gene: TRBV6-2/TRBV6-3
j_gene: TRBJ2-7
CDR3nt: TGTGCCAGCAGTTCCATTTATGACTACCGGGATGAGCAGTACTTC
CDR3aa: CASSSIYDYRDEQYF

d_gene: NA
abundance: few
len: 15
v_gene: TRBV5-4
j_gene: TRBJ1-1
CDR3nt: TGTGCCAGCAGCTTGAGGGTTGGAATGAACACCGAAGCTTTCTTT
CDR3aa: CASSLRVGMNTEAFF

d_gene: TRBD1
abundance: NA
len: 16
v_gene: TRBV6-1
j_gene: TRBJ1-1
CDR3nt: TGTGCCAGCAGCAATCCGAGGGGGCAGGGAAACACTGAAGCTTTCTTT
CDR3aa: CASSNPRGQGNTEAFF

d_gene: NA
abundance: NA
len: 16
v_gene: TRBV24-1
j_gene: TRBJ2-2
CDR3nt: TGTGCCACCAGTCAACCGTCTACCTCACCCACCGGGGAGCTGTTTTTT
CDR3aa: CATSQPSTSPTGELFF

d_gene: NA
abundance: many
len: 13
v_gene: TRBV12-3/TRBV12-4
j_gene: TRBJ2-4
CDR3nt: TGTGCCAGCAGTTTAGCGCGATACAGCATTCAGTACTTC
CDR3aa: CASSLARYSIQYF

d_gene: NA
abundance: NA
len: 14
v_gene: TRBV6-2/TRBV6-3
j_gene: TRBJ2-7
CDR3nt: TGTGCCAGCAGTTACTCGCGAGGGGATGAGGAGCAGTACTTC
CDR3aa: CASSYSRGDEEQYF

d_gene: NA
abundance: NA
len: 11
v_gene: TRBV7-9
j_gene: TRBJ2-5
CDR3nt: TGTGCCAGCAGCTGGAGAGAGACCCAGTACTTC
CDR3aa: CASSWRETQYF

d_gene: TRBD1
abundance: NA
len: 16
v_gene: TRBV7-3
j_gene: TRBJ1-2
CDR3nt: TGTGCCAGCAGTCCCGGGACAGAGTTACTTAACTATGGCCACACCTTC
CDR3aa: CASSPGTELLNYGHTF

d_gene: NA
abundance: few
len: 17
v_gene: TRBV6-1
j_gene: TRBJ1-2
CDR3nt: TGTGCCAGCAGCATAATGGCCGGGGGGGTCCGGTCATATGGCTACACCTTC
CDR3aa: CASSIMAGGVRSYGYTF